The source of this T cell receptor (beta chain) is a study of blood T cell repertoires in COVID-19. Repertoires were generated with immunoSEQ multiplex PCR, while TCRdb's copy carries only in-frame clones and drops some. The table lists hundreds of thousands of clones, around 84% of them singletons. The V and J ends lost 5 bases and 3 bases respectively, with 10 bases between them. CDR3 length: 13 residues. The germline CDR1 and CDR2 sequences are SGHVS and FQNEAQ. This clonotype originated in a man aged 30 to 39 who had recovered from COVID-19. The sample was PBMCs or T cells enriched from blood (not recorded which). The chain combines TRBV7-8 with TRBJ2-5; perhaps TRBD2 as D (5 bases). The CDR3 spells CASSLQREETQYF. CDR3 sequence (DNA): TGTGCCAGCAGCCTGCAGAGGGAAGAGACCCAGTACTTC.